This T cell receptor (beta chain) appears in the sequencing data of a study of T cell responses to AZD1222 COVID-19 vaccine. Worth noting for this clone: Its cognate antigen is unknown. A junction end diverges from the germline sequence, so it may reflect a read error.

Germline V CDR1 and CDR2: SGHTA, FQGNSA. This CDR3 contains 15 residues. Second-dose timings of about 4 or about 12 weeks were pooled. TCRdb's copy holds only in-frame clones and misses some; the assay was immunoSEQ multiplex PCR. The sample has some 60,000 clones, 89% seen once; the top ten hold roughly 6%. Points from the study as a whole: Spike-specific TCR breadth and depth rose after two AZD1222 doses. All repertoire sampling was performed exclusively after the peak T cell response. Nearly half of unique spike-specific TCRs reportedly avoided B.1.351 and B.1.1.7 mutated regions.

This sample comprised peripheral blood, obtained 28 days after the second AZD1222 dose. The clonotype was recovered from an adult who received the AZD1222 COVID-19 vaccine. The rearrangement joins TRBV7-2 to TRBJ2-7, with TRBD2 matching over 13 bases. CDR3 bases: TGTGCCAGCAGCTCCCCCCGATTGACTAGCGGGAGGCTGAACTTC. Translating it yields CASSSPRLTSGRLNF.